This T cell receptor (beta chain) emerged from a study of CD4 T cells in relation to SARS-CoV-2 and coronaviruses. Only in-frame clones appear in the TCRdb table, and some are missing; sequencing was by immunoSEQ multiplex PCR. The table lists around 25,000 clones, 70% to 80% of them singletons. Notes on this clone: Antigen specificity is unknown.

This CDR3 contains 13 residues. Germline lookup yields CDR1 SGHTA and CDR2 FQGNSA. V dropped 5 bases and J dropped 4 bases, with 11 bases sitting between them. Unexposed donor CD4+ T cells date from about 2011-2018, before the COVID-19 pandemic. CD4+ T cells were isolated from the cells after nine to eleven days of culture. The rearrangement links TRBV7-2 to TRBJ1-2; D is perhaps TRBD1 (5 bases). This receptor was taken from a human donor in good health. The sequencing input was CD4+ T cells from PBMCs, cultured in vitro. CDR3 protein: CASSQPGLYGYTF. In DNA, the CDR3 is TGTGCCAGCAGCCAACCGGGACTCTATGGCTACACCTTC.